These 13 T cell receptor beta chains share one sample of origin, sequenced in a study of cytomegalovirus exposure and HLA in healthy donors. It was with 60 Vbeta and 13 Jbeta primers that the PCR ran. Some clones are missing from TCRdb's copy, which holds only in-frame ones; the method was immunoSEQ multiplex PCR. The sample holds roughly 51,000 clones. The specimen sequenced was PBMCs. The receptors derive from a woman between 50 and 59 years old in good health and CMV-seropositive.

The chain couples TRBV20-1 to TRBJ2-7; 8 nucleotides line up with TRBD2. CDR1 is DFQATT and CDR2 is SNEGSKA in the germline V gene (reference sequence). This CDR3 is built from 11 residues. V trimming: 6 bases; J trimming: 7 bases; junction bases outside the gene matches: 5. The CDR3 DNA sequence: TGCAGTGCAAAGGGACTAGATGAGCAGTACTTC. This translates into CSAKGLDEQYF.

V gene TRBV4-3 combines with J gene TRBJ2-1; 9 nucleotides line up with TRBD1. CDR1 is LGHNA and CDR2 is YSLEER in the germline V gene. The CDR3 runs 15 residues. V lost 4 bases and J lost 8; bases outside the gene matches: 9. The CDR3 protein is CASSLQDRGFDEQFF. In DNA form, the CDR3 reads TGCGCCAGCAGCCTCCAGGACAGGGGTTTCGATGAGCAGTTCTTC.

This sequence joins TRBV6-6 and TRBJ1-5; D remains ambiguous. The V gene's germline CDR1 is MNHNY and CDR2 SVGAGI (reference sequence). CDR3 length equals 12 residues. V was trimmed by 6 bases and J by 7 bases, leaving 10 bases between them. In nucleotides, the CDR3 is TGTGCCAGCAGCCCGCCTAACCAGCCCCAGCATTTT. Amino acid sequence: CASSPPNQPQHF.

The chain is built from TRBV5-8 and TRBJ1-1; D uncertain. The CDR3 is made up of 14 amino acids. Trimming removed 4 bases at V and 4 bases at J, with 14 bases between. From germline, CDR1 is SGHTS and CDR2 YDEGEE. The chain's CDR3 is CASSPISRGTEAFF. CDR3 sequence (DNA): TGTGCCAGCAGCCCGATTTCTAGAGGCACTGAAGCTTTCTTT.

Written as DNA, the CDR3 is TGTGCCAGCACCTCGCCCGGGGGTTACAATGAGCAGTTCTTC. It codes for CASTSPGGYNEQFF. The chain carries TRBV6-5 and TRBJ2-1; D perhaps matches TRBD2 (6 bases). This CDR3 is built from 14 residues. CDR1 and CDR2 from the germline V gene are MNHEY and SVGAGI. V lost 7 bases and J lost 4, with 14 bases in between.

The CDR3 bases are TGTGCCACCAGCAGAGCGGTCGCAGGGTTAGGTGACATTCAGTACTTC. Its protein is CATSRAVAGLGDIQYF. The chain recombines TRBV15 with TRBJ2-4, with a weak D call TRBD1 (5 bases). The CDR3 contains 16 residues. CDR1 is LNHNV and CDR2 is YYDKDF in the germline V gene (reference sequence). Deletions cut 1 base from V and 8 bases from J, with 18 bases between.

The CDR3 sequence is CASSFATGETEAFF. The CDR3 DNA sequence: TGTGCCAGCAGCTTCGCTACAGGGGAGACTGAAGCTTTCTTT. The genes are TRBV5-6 and TRBJ1-1, with 7 bases lining up with TRBD1. V lost 2 bases and J lost 5; bases outside the gene matches: 6. The CDR3 is 14 residues long. The germline gives CDR1 SGHDT, CDR2 YYEEEE.

This sequence joins TRBV7-2 and TRBJ2-5; D may be TRBD2 (5 bases). This CDR3 comprises 12 residues. V lost 1 base, J lost 7 bases, and 7 bases lay in between. The germline V gene encodes CDR1 SGHTA and CDR2 FQGNSA. CDR3 in DNA: TGTGCCAGCAGCTTAGTTGAGGGGACCCAGTACTTC. Translated, it gives CASSLVEGTQYF.

The chain recombines TRBV14 with TRBJ2-7, with a weak D call TRBD1 (5 bases). Germline CDR1 reads SGHDN; CDR2 reads FVKESK. Deletions cut 2 bases from V and 3 bases from J, with 14 bases between. The CDR3 length is 15 residues. CDR3 DNA: TGTGCCAGCAGCCAAAGATCCCAGGGCGGCTACGAGCAGTACTTC. As protein: CASSQRSQGGYEQYF.

This chain links TRBV7-9 with TRBJ2-5, with D maybe TRBD1 (6 bases). The closer fit of TRBJ2-7 to the DNA end suggests the J call may be wrong. The germline gives CDR1 SEHNR, CDR2 FQNEAQ (reference sequence). The CDR3 is 15 residues long. The CDR3 sequence is CASSLDQGLSYEQYF. CDR3 sequence (DNA): TGTGCCAGCAGCTTAGACCAGGGGCTCTCCTACGAGCAGTACTTC.

Here the CDR3 reads CASSSQSRGYGYTF. For the CDR3, the DNA is TGTGCCAGTAGTTCACAGTCGCGGGGGTATGGCTACACCTTC. The rearrangement links TRBV19 to TRBJ1-2; TRBD1 might be the D (5 bases). Germline values: CDR1 LNHDA, CDR2 SQIVND (reference sequence). The CDR3 is 14 amino acids. The ends were cut back, 5 bases at V and 5 bases at J, with 15 bases in the middle.

The chain links TRBV9 to TRBJ2-1; 9 positions match TRBD2. CDR3 length equals 15 residues. Germline loops: CDR1 SGDLS, CDR2 YYNGEE. J was trimmed by 5 bases and V by 2 bases; bases with no gene match: 5. CDR3 bases: TGTGCCAGCAGCGTGTTTGCGGGGGGGAACAATGAGCAGTTCTTC. Protein sequence: CASSVFAGGNNEQFF.

The chain uses TRBV6-4 and TRBJ2-7, with TRBD2 matching 10 bases. The CDR3 runs 22 residues. CDR1 and CDR2 from the germline V gene are MRHNA and SNTAGT. Trimming removed 1 base from V and 2 bases from J; junction bases left unmatched: 23. CDR3 sequence reads: CASSDWGQSPITSGTNTYEQYF. DNA of the CDR3: TGTGCCAGCAGTGACTGGGGACAATCTCCGATAACTAGCGGGACTAATACCTACGAGCAGTACTTC.